This T cell receptor (beta chain) was profiled in a study of cytomegalovirus exposure and HLA in healthy donors. Per germline, CDR1 SNHLY and CDR2 FYNNEI. The CDR3 has 16 residues. V lost 6 bases and J 4 bases, leaving 20 bases between the germline ends. PCR employed 60 Vbeta and 13 Jbeta primers. Profiled with immunoSEQ multiplex PCR; TCRdb holds only in-frame clones, not every one. This sample yields roughly 130,000 clones, of which about 61% are seen a single time; around 1.9% belongs to the top ten. This chain connects TRBV2 to TRBJ2-3, with D hard to call. Sequences were obtained from PBMCs. The TCR was taken from a male donor in good health and CMV-seronegative. In DNA form, the CDR3 reads TGTGCCAGCAGGGGCCTGGGCACCCGAAAGGCAGATACGCAGTATTTT. This codes for CASRGLGTRKADTQYF.